A selection of T cell receptor beta chains follows, all from one sample in a study of T cells expressing NK-cell markers. TCRdb reprocessed the 5' RACE reads, keeping one entry per CDR3 protein, no DNA. The data show over 200,000 distinct CDR3 sequences, and the top ten clones hold 0.39%. Sample: blood T cells: a sorted CD56 or NKG2C T cell subset, CD4+ or CD8+ T cells, or bulk PBMC T cells (not recorded which). These receptors all stem from a man younger than 35 in good health. The CDR3 runs from the conserved cysteine through the conserved F or W.

cdr3_aa | j_call | v_call
CSVPTRGTSSGELFF | TRBJ2-2 | TRBV20-1
CSVRQGHSSYNEQFF | TRBJ2-1 | TRBV29-1
CASTILASQETQYF | TRBJ2-5 | TRBV18
CASGRQGNSYNEQFF | TRBJ2-1 | TRBV12-3/TRBV12-4
CASSPGGGSGANVLTF | TRBJ2-6 | TRBV18
CASSYSTTSGSRDEQFF | TRBJ2-1 | TRBV6-5
CASSSNRNTGELFF | TRBJ2-2 | TRBV7-9
CASSLHSGSYNSPLHF | TRBJ1-6 | TRBV12-3/TRBV12-4
CASSSTSGRFEQFF | TRBJ2-1 | TRBV11-2
CASSQGRQGAGANVLTF | TRBJ2-6 | TRBV4-3
CASLSVGNEQFF | TRBJ2-1 | TRBV27
CAISGDRGLDGYTF | TRBJ1-2 | TRBV10-3
CASSFTRENEQFF | TRBJ2-1 | TRBV5-1
CAWSFSGNTIYF | TRBJ1-3 | TRBV30
CASSFGTVYEKLFF | TRBJ1-4 | TRBV5-1
CASSPGQNFEQFF | TRBJ2-1 | TRBV5-5
CASTADLNTGELFF | TRBJ2-2 | TRBV5-1
CASGWLVNEQFF | TRBJ2-1 | TRBV19
CASSLRQAIQETQYF | TRBJ2-5 | TRBV5-6
CASSRTGTSDNEQFF | TRBJ2-1 | TRBV4-3
CASSAYSNQPQHF | TRBJ1-5 | TRBV12-3/TRBV12-4
CASSHTDRLNTEAFF | TRBJ1-1 | TRBV11-2
CASKGDFRYTF | TRBJ1-2 | TRBV5-1
CAISESQNTDTQYF | TRBJ2-3 | TRBV10-3
CSVGTYTDTQYF | TRBJ2-3 | TRBV29-1
CASSKRDRPFWQYF | TRBJ2-7 | TRBV5-6
CASRRTGVQETQYF | TRBJ2-5 | TRBV6-1
CASSVSTGGRSGANVLTF | TRBJ2-6 | TRBV10-2
CASSYLGARPYEQYF | TRBJ2-7 | TRBV6-5
CSATTGGSYGYTF | TRBJ1-2 | TRBV20-1
CSVGQNSNQPQHF | TRBJ1-5 | TRBV29-1
CASTKRDSLNTEAFF | TRBJ1-1 | TRBV12-3/TRBV12-4
CSVVKSSGNTIYF | TRBJ1-3 | TRBV29-1
CAISPGIAGGPRQETQYF | TRBJ2-5 | TRBV10-3
CASSQEQGAGTGELFF | TRBJ2-2 | TRBV4-3
CASSPFPGRDEQFF | TRBJ2-1 | TRBV18
CASSTRSRAGDNEQFF | TRBJ2-1 | TRBV5-6
CATRALGEQYF | TRBJ2-7 | TRBV19
CASSTNLRDTQYF | TRBJ2-3 | TRBV11-2
CSARRASGRSYEQFF | TRBJ2-1 | TRBV20-1
CASSQSNEQFF | TRBJ2-1 | TRBV7-2
CATSDLQTQYF | TRBJ2-5 | TRBV24-1
CASSLWSGIGYEQYF | TRBJ2-7 | TRBV28
CASSDQPLAVEQFF | TRBJ2-1 | TRBV6-4
CASSPRLWDEQFF | TRBJ2-1 | TRBV18
CASLKREGLGGANVLTF | TRBJ2-6 | TRBV6-1
CASSRIDLSSGNTIYF | TRBJ1-3 | TRBV3-1
CASSKTGAPYEQYF | TRBJ2-7 | TRBV7-2
CAISESIPNVLTF | TRBJ2-6 | TRBV10-3
CSAWPGTSGLQETQYF | TRBJ2-5 | TRBV20-1
CSVDKTGTNEKLFF | TRBJ1-4 | TRBV29-1
CASSFQRGTETQYF | TRBJ2-5 | TRBV27
CASSWGTGHSYNSPLHF | TRBJ1-6 | TRBV6-5
CASRRDRADIQYF | TRBJ2-4 | TRBV6-2/TRBV6-3
CASRSGTYEQYF | TRBJ2-7 | TRBV25-1